This T cell receptor beta chain was recorded in a study of T cells in Graves' hyperthyroidism and ophthalmopathy. Whole-study findings and limits: Model-based prediction identified ophthalmopathy a median roughly 5.9 months prior to its onset. Peripheral blood also featured most of the thyroid clonotypes expanded above 0.001.

Newly diagnosed patients aged 18 to 65 had hyperthyroidism of under 2 months' duration. Every diagnosis used clinical symptoms, serum thyroxine and TRAb, thyroid ultrasound and orbital computed tomography. The CDR3 length is 15 residues. CDR1 SEHNR and CDR2 FQNEAQ come from the germline V gene (reference sequence). The trim removed 5 bases at V and 7 bases at J, leaving 8 bases unmatched. A remark on this clonotype: No antigen is known for it.

Researchers amplified the TCR beta CDR3 regions from RNA transcripts. Carried out on the TCR CDR3, a first-round RT-PCR used the HTBI primer set. TCRdb analysed the multiplex PCR reads with MiXCR anew, one entry per CDR3 protein. The sample lists approximately 500,000 distinct CDR3 sequences, around 46% occurring once. The TCR sequence derives from a young woman with Graves' hyperthyroidism. The genes are TRBV7-9 and TRBJ1-6, with 7 bases fitting TRBD1. Sequencing used peripheral blood or thyroid tissue (not recorded which). CDR3 region: CASSPQGTANSPLHF. The CDR3 DNA reads as TGTGCCAGCAGCCCCCAGGGGACAGCCAATTCACCCCTCCACTTT.